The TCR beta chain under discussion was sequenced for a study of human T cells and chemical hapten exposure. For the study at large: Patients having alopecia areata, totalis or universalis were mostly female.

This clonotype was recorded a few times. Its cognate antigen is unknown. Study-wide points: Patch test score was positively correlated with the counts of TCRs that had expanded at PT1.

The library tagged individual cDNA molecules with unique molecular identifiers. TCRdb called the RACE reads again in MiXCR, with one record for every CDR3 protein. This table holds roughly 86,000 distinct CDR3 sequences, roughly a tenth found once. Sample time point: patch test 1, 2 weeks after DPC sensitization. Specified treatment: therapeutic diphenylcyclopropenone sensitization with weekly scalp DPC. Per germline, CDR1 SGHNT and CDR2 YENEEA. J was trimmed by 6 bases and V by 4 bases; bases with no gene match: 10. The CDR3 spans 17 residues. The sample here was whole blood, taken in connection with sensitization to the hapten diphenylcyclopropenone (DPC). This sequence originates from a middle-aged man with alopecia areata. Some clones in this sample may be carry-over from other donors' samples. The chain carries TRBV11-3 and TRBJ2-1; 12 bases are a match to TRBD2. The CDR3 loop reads CASSSHLAGGPSNEQFF. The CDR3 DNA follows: TGTGCCAGCAGCTCCCACCTAGCGGGAGGGCCGAGCAATGAGCAGTTCTTC.